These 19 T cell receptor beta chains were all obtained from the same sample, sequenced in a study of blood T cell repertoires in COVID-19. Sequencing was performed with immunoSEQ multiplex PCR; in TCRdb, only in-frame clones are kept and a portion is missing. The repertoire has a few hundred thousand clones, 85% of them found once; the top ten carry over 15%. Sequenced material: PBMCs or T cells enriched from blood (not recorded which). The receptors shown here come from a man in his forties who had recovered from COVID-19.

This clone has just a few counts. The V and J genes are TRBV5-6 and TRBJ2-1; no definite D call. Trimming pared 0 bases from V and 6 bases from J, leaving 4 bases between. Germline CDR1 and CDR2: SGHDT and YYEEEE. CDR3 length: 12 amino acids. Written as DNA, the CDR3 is TGTGCCAGCAGCTTGGTGGCCAATGAGCAGTTCTTC. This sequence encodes CASSLVANEQFF.

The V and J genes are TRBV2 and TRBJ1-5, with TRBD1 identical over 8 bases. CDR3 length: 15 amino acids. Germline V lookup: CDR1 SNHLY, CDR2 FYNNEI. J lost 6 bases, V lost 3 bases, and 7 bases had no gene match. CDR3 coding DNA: TGTGCCAGCAGTGATGGAGGACAGGGAAGTCAGCCCCAGCATTTT. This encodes CASSDGGQGSQPQHF.

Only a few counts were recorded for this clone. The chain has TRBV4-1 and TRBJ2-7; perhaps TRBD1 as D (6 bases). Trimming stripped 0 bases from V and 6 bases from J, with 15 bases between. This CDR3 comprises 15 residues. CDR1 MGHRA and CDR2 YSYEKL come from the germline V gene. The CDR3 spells CASSQDITGRGEQYF. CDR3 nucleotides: TGCGCCAGCAGCCAAGATATTACAGGGAGAGGCGAGCAGTACTTC.

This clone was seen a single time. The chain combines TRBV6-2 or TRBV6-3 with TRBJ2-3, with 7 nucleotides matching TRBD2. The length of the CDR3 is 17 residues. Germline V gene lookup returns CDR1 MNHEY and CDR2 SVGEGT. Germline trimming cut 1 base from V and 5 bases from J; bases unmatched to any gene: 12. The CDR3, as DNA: TGTGCCAGCAGTTACTACGGGGGGTGGGCAGAAGAAGATACGCAGTATTTT. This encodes CASSYYGGWAEEDTQYF.

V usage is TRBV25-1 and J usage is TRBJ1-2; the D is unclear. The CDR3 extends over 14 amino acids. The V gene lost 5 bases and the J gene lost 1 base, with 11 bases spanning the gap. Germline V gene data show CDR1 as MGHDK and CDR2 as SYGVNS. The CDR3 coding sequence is TGTGCCAGCAGTCCTTATCACAATAACTATGGCTACACCTTC. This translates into CASSPYHNNYGYTF.

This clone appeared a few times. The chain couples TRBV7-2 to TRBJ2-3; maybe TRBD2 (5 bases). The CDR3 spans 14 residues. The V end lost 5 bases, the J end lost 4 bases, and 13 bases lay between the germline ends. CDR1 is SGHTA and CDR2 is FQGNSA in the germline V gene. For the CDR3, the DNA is TGTGCCAGCAGCCATATTCGGCGGGCAGATACGCAGTATTTT. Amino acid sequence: CASSHIRRADTQYF. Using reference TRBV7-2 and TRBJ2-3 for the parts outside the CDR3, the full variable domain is GAGVSQSPSNKVTEKGKDVELRCDPISGHTALYWYRQSLGQGLEFLIYFQGNSAPDKSGLPSDRFSAERTGGSVSTLTIQRTQQEDSAVYLCASSHIRRADTQYFGPGTRLTVL.

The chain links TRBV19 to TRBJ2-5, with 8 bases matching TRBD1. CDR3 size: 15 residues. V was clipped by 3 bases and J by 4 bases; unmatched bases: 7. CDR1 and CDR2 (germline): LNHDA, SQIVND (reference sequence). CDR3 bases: TGTGCCAGTAGTATCGGACAGGGTATTGGAGAGACCCAGTACTTC. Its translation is CASSIGQGIGETQYF.

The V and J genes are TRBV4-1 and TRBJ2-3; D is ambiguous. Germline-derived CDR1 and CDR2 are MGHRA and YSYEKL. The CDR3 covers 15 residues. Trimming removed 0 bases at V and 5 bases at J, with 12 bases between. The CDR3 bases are TGCGCCAGCAGCCAAGAGGGTGGGCGAGTAGATACGCAGTATTTT. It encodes CASSQEGGRVDTQYF.

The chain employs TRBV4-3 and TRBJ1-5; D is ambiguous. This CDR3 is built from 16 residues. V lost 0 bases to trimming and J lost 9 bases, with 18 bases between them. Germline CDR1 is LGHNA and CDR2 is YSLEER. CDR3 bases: TGCGCCAGCAGCCAAGAGGTCTCCGGGATTTCGGGGCCCCAGCATTTT. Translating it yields CASSQEVSGISGPQHF.

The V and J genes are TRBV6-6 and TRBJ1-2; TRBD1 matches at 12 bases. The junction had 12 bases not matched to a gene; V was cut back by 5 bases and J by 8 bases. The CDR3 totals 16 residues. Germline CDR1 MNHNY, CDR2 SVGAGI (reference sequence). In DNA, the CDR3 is TGTGCCAGCAGTCAACTCAAGGGACAGGGGGCGCGAGGCTACACCTTC. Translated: CASSQLKGQGARGYTF.

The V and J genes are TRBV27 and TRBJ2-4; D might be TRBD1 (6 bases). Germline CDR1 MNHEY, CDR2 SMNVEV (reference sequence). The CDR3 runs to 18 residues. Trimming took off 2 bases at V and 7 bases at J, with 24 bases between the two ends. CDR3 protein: CASSLNPPWSAGQNIQYF. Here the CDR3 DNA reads TGTGCCAGCAGTTTAAACCCTCCTTGGTCCGCAGGACAGAACATTCAGTACTTC.

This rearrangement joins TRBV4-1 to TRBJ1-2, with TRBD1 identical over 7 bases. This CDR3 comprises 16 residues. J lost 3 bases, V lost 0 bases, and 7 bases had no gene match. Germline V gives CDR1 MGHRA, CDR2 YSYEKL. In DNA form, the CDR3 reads TGCGCCAGCAGCCAAGATGAGGGGGCGGTTTACTATGGCTACACCTTC. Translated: CASSQDEGAVYYGYTF.

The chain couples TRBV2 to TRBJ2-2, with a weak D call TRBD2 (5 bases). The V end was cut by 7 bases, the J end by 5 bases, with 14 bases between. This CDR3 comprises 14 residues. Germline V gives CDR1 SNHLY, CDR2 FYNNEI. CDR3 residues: CASNRAGGTGELFF. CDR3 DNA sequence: TGTGCCAGCAATAGGGCTGGCGGGACCGGGGAGCTGTTTTTT.

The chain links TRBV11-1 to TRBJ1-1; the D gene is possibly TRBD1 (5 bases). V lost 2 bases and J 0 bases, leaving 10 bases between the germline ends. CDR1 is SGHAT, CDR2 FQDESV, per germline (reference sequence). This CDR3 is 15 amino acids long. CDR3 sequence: CASSLREGMNTEAFF. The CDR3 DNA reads TGTGCCAGCAGCTTAAGGGAGGGGATGAACACTGAAGCTTTCTTT.

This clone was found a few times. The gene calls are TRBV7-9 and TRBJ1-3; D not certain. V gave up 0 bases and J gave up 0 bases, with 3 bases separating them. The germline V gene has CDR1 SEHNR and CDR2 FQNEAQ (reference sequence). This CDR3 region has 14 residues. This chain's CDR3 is CASSLAHSGNTIYF. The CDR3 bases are TGTGCCAGCAGCTTAGCACACTCTGGAAACACCATATATTTT.

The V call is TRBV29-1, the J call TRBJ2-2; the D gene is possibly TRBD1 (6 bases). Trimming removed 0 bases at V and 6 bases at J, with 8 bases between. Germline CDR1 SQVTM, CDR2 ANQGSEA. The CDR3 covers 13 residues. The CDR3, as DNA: TGCAGCGTTGAAGAAACAGGGTCCGGGGAGCTGTTTTTT. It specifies CSVEETGSGELFF.

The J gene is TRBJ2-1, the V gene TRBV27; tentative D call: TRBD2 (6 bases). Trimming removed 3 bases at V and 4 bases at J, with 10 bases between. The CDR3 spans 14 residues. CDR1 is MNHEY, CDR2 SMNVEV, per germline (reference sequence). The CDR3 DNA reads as TGTGCCAGCAGTTTTGGCGGGATGTACAATGAGCAGTTCTTC. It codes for CASSFGGMYNEQFF.

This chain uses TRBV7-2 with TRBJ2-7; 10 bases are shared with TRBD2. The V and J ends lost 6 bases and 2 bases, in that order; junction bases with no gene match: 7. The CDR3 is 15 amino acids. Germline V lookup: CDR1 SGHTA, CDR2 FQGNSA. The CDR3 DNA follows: TGTGCCAGCAGGTTGAGAGCGGGAGGGCCCTACGAGCAGTACTTC. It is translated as CASRLRAGGPYEQYF.

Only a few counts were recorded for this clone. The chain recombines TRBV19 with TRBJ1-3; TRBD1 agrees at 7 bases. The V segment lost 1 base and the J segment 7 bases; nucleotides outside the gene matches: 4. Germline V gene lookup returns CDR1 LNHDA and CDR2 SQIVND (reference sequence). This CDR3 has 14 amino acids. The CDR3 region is CASSIGQGVNTIYF. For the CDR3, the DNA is TGTGCCAGTAGTATAGGCCAGGGGGTCAACACCATATATTTT.